A single sample is the source of the 14 T cell receptor beta chains below, sequenced in a study of blood T cell repertoires in COVID-19. Profiled with immunoSEQ multiplex PCR; TCRdb holds only in-frame clones, not every one. The profile shows roughly 250,000 clones, about 85% of them singletons. Material: peripheral blood. These receptors originate from a human donor with COVID-19, enrolled during active disease. The donor label of this sample is uncertain.

The rearrangement uses TRBV5-1 and TRBJ2-5, with 8 bases matching TRBD2. Germline V gene data show CDR1 as SGHRS and CDR2 as YFSETQ. V dropped 4 bases and J dropped 5; count of bases not matched to a gene: 10. The CDR3 totals 15 residues. The chain's CDR3 is CASSKEREGRETQYF. CDR3 in DNA: TGCGCCAGCAGCAAAGAACGGGAGGGAAGGGAGACCCAGTACTTC.

The chain employs TRBV2 and TRBJ2-7, with 7 bases aligning to TRBD1. Germline V gene sequence: CDR1 SNHLY, CDR2 FYNNEI. Unmatched junction bases numbered 14, after V lost 6 bases and J lost 6 bases. The CDR3 contains 15 residues. The CDR3 reads CASRTGIDVRGEQYF. The DNA of the CDR3 is TGTGCCAGCAGGACAGGGATAGACGTAAGGGGCGAGCAGTACTTC.

The V gene is TRBV6-2 or TRBV6-3, the J gene TRBJ1-1; D is unresolved. V lost 2 bases, J lost 1 base, and 11 bases lay in between. The germline V gene encodes CDR1 MNHEY and CDR2 SVGEGT. This CDR3 is 15 amino acids long. CDR3 sequence: CASSYGGLANTEAFF. The CDR3 DNA sequence: TGTGCCAGCAGTTACGGTGGACTGGCGAACACTGAAGCTTTCTTT.

V gene TRBV24-1 combines with J gene TRBJ2-3; a weak D match, TRBD1 (6 bases). CDR3 length: 16 residues. Germline values: CDR1 KGHDR, CDR2 SFDVKD. Trimming took off 4 bases at V and 2 bases at J, with 15 bases between the two ends. Written as DNA, the CDR3 is TGTGCCACCAGTGACACCGGACAGAGCCACACAGATACGCAGTATTTT. Its protein product is CATSDTGQSHTDTQYF.

Turning to this clone: The DNA is left out, because the CDR3 cannot be placed on it with certainty; the CDR3 is given as TCRdb lists it. The V gene is TRBV5-1, the J gene TRBJ2-1; the table's D call, TRBD2, has no DNA check behind it. The CDR3 has 14 amino acids, counting both end residues. CDR1 SGHRS and CDR2 YFSETQ come from the germline V gene. The CDR3: CASSRFGAGDEQFF.

J is TRBJ2-5 and V is TRBV5-1, with a weak D call TRBD2 (6 bases). Germline-derived CDR1 and CDR2 are SGHRS and YFSETQ. This CDR3 contains 14 residues. The V end lost 1 base, the J end lost 1 base, and 8 bases lay between the germline ends. The chain's CDR3 is CASSLSGGQETQYF. The CDR3 region has the DNA TGCGCCAGCAGCTTGTCCGGGGGCCAAGAGACCCAGTACTTC.

This clone was observed once. This chain uses TRBV5-1 with TRBJ1-6; D is ambiguous. Germline CDR1 and CDR2: SGHRS and YFSETQ. The germline V and J ends were trimmed by 5 bases and 5 bases, with 14 bases remaining between them. The CDR3 contains 15 residues. CDR3 loop: CASRQIGVDNSPLHF. CDR3 coding DNA: TGCGCCAGCAGACAAATCGGGGTAGATAATTCACCCCTCCACTTT.

With regard to this clone: A read error may produce the germline difference seen at one junction end. The V call is TRBV7-7, the J call TRBJ2-7; 11 nucleotides match TRBD2. The CDR3 has 18 residues. Looked up from germline, CDR1 is SSHAT and CDR2 is FNYEAQ (reference sequence). The CDR3 here is CASSLPGTSGIPPHEQYF. In DNA form, the CDR3 reads TGTGCTAGCAGCCTACCTGGGACTAGCGGAATACCTCCCCACGAGCAGTACTTC.

The chain is built from TRBV30 and TRBJ1-6, with 8 bases that match TRBD1. Germline assignment: CDR1 GTSNPN and CDR2 SVGIG (reference sequence). The CDR3 is 15 residues long. V lost 3 bases to trimming and J lost 9 bases; unmatched junction nucleotides: 10. CDR3 in DNA: TGTGCCTGGAGCTTGACAGGGGTTGGGGTTTCACCCCTCCACTTT. Amino acids: CAWSLTGVGVSPLHF.

The rearrangement links TRBV4-2 to TRBJ2-1; the match to TRBD2 covers 8 bases. CDR1 and CDR2 from the germline V gene are LGHNA and YNFKEQ. The trim removed 1 base at V and 0 bases at J, leaving 5 bases unmatched. The CDR3 totals 17 residues. DNA for the CDR3: TGTGCCAGCAGCCAAGGATCCAGCGGGGGCTCCTACAATGAGCAGTTCTTC. Protein: CASSQGSSGGSYNEQFF.

The chain has TRBV7-9 and TRBJ2-3, with 9 bases matching TRBD2. This CDR3 comprises 14 residues. V shed 5 bases, J shed 8 bases, and the junction held 8 bases outside the gene matches. The germline V gene has CDR1 SEHNR and CDR2 FQNEAQ (reference sequence). CDR3 DNA sequence: TGTGCCAGCAGCGTCGGACTAGCGAGTGGTACGCAGTATTTT. The encoded protein is CASSVGLASGTQYF.

V and J are TRBV4-1 and TRBJ1-4; D gene uncertain. This CDR3 has 16 amino acids. Germline assignment: CDR1 MGHRA and CDR2 YSYEKL. V was trimmed by 4 bases and J by 1 base, leaving 13 bases between them. This CDR3 is CASSRSRGVTNEKLFF. The DNA of the CDR3 is TGCGCCAGCAGCCGAAGCCGCGGGGTAACTAATGAAAAACTGTTTTTT.

The chain combines TRBV9 with TRBJ2-7; perhaps TRBD2 as D (5 bases). CDR1 and CDR2 (germline): SGDLS, YYNGEE. Trimming took off 3 bases at V and 1 base at J, with 11 bases between the two ends. The CDR3 has 14 amino acids. The CDR3, as DNA: TGTGCCAGCAGCGAAAGCGGTACTTCCTACGAGCAGTACTTC. Its translation: CASSESGTSYEQYF.

This chain joins TRBV6-6 and TRBJ2-1, with a tentative D call TRBD2 (5 bases). This CDR3 has 15 residues. With 2 bases removed from V and 5 bases from J, the gap between germline ends came to 13 bases. CDR1 and CDR2 (germline): MNHNY, SVGAGI (reference sequence). In DNA form, the CDR3 reads TGTGCCAGCAGTTACGGTACGGGATCGAACAATGAGCAGTTCTTC. Translation gives CASSYGTGSNNEQFF.